This T cell receptor beta chain stems from a study of blood T cell repertoires in COVID-19. Background on the study: Sites in the United States, Italy and Spain provided acute and convalescent COVID-19 samples. T cells, B-cell-depleted T cells, or PBMCs supplied cDNA or gDNA.

Profiled with immunoSEQ multiplex PCR; TCRdb holds only in-frame clones, not every one. The table shows 60,000 to 80,000 clones, with around 89% occurring only once. Germline V gene data show CDR1 as SGDLS and CDR2 as YYNGEE. The J segment lost 1 base and the V segment lost 3 bases, leaving 11 bases of the junction unmatched. CDR3 size: 20 residues. Sample: peripheral blood. This TCR was recovered from a man in his 60s with acute or convalescent COVID-19. This chain connects TRBV9 to TRBJ2-6; 12 bases align to TRBD1. DNA for the CDR3: TGTGCCAGCAGCGGGGTAACGGGACAGGGGGCGAAATCTGGGGCCAACGTCCTGACTTTC. Translation gives CASSGVTGQGAKSGANVLTF.